This record looks at one TCR beta chain sequence and its context. Antigen specificity is unknown. This table comes from immunoSEQ multiplex PCR, and its TCRdb copy is limited to in-frame clones, with some not included. The table has about 35,000 clones, approximately 93% seen once. The data are from a study of graft-versus-host responses after intestinal transplantation. CDR1 and CDR2 (germline): LGHNA, YSLEER. The length of the CDR3 is 14 residues. V lost 0 bases and J 5 bases, leaving 7 bases between the germline ends. Sequencing used unstimulated CD8+ T cells sorted from spleen or lymph node cells, obtained before transplant. This receptor was taken from a human donor who was the organ donor for an intestinal transplant. The J gene is TRBJ2-2, the V gene TRBV4-3; D is undetermined. The chain's CDR3 is CASSQDVGTGELFF. The CDR3 bases are TGCGCCAGCAGCCAAGATGTGGGGACCGGGGAGCTGTTTTTT.